Below, 15 T cell receptor beta chains from the same sample are listed, as sequenced in a study of blood T cell repertoires in COVID-19. Clones were read by immunoSEQ multiplex PCR, and TCRdb kept only the in-frame ones, dropping some. In the table there are roughly 120,000 clones, 70% to 80% of which are singletons. Input material: peripheral blood. These receptors came from a man aged 65 to 79 with acute or convalescent COVID-19.

This chain links TRBV2 with TRBJ1-3; D is unclear. Germline CDR1 SNHLY, CDR2 FYNNEI. This CDR3 has 15 amino acids. V shed 5 bases and J shed 0 bases, with 11 bases lying between them. The DNA for the CDR3 is TGTGCCAGCAGTATCCGGAGGCTCTCTGGAAACACCATATATTTT. The encoded protein is CASSIRRLSGNTIYF.

The rearrangement joins TRBV4-1 to TRBJ2-4; no clear D gene. CDR1 is MGHRA and CDR2 is YSYEKL in the germline V gene. The CDR3 consists of 15 residues. Trimming took 1 base from V and 8 from J, leaving 15 bases between them. CDR3: CASSQVSAGLDIQYF. CDR3 in DNA: TGCGCCAGCAGCCAAGTTTCCGCTGGCCTGGACATTCAGTACTTC.

The count of this clone is one. V and J are TRBV29-1 and TRBJ1-1, with a possible D match to TRBD1 (6 bases). Germline V gives CDR1 SQVTM, CDR2 ANQGSEA. The CDR3 loop spans 14 amino acids. V lost 4 bases and J lost 0, with 12 bases in between. CDR3 coding DNA: TGCAGCGTTGTCCAGGGGCAAATGAACACTGAAGCTTTCTTT. This sequence encodes CSVVQGQMNTEAFF.

The V call is TRBV5-4, the J call TRBJ1-6; D possibly corresponds to TRBD1 (5 bases). Trimming shortened V by 2 bases and J by 7 bases, and 13 bases separated the two germline ends. The germline V gene encodes CDR1 SGHNT and CDR2 YYREEE (reference sequence). CDR3 length: 15 amino acids. CDR3 loop: CASSFFAGLNSPLHF. The CDR3 DNA is TGTGCCAGCAGCTTTTTCGCAGGGTTAAATTCACCCCTCCACTTT.

This chain connects TRBV5-5 to TRBJ2-3; possible D gene TRBD2, 7 bases. The CDR3 length is 15 residues. Germline V CDR1 and CDR2: SGHKS, YYEKEE (reference sequence). The germline V and J ends were trimmed by 4 bases and 2 bases, with 14 bases remaining between them. CDR3: CASSPRGTTTDTQYF. CDR3 sequence (DNA): TGTGCCAGCAGCCCGAGGGGGACTACCACAGATACGCAGTATTTT.

This clone occurred many times. V is TRBV11-2 and J is TRBJ1-2, with D possibly matching TRBD1 (5 bases). Germline V CDR1 and CDR2: SGHAT, FQNNGV. The CDR3 extends over 17 amino acids. Trimming pared 1 base from V and 3 bases from J, leaving 18 bases between. CDR3 in amino acids: CASSLGQNIRTHYGYTF. CDR3 coding DNA: TGTGCCAGCAGCTTAGGACAGAACATAAGAACCCACTATGGCTACACCTTC.

This clone has just one count. The chain carries TRBV7-2 and TRBJ2-7; the match to TRBD2 covers 8 bases. The CDR3 contains 16 residues. Germline V gene data show CDR1 as SGHTA and CDR2 as FQGNSA. The J segment lost 4 bases and the V segment lost 5 bases, leaving 13 bases of the junction unmatched. CDR3 protein: CASSPVWGTGGYEQYF. The DNA of the CDR3 is TGTGCCAGCAGCCCAGTCTGGGGGACGGGAGGGTACGAGCAGTACTTC.

The V and J genes are TRBV5-1 and TRBJ2-1, with D hard to call. Germline V gene lookup returns CDR1 SGHRS and CDR2 YFSETQ. This CDR3 contains 13 residues. Trimming removed 1 base at V and 5 bases at J, with 7 bases between. The CDR3 loop reads CASSLITDNEQFF. CDR3 DNA: TGCGCCAGCAGCTTGATCACGGACAATGAGCAGTTCTTC.

The V call is TRBV7-2, the J call TRBJ1-1; no clear D. Trimming left V 5 bases short and J 0 bases short, with 13 bases between. CDR1 is SGHTA, CDR2 FQGNSA, per germline. The CDR3 runs 15 residues. This CDR3 is CASSQQTALNTEAFF. CDR3 sequence (DNA): TGTGCCAGCAGCCAACAGACGGCCCTGAACACTGAAGCTTTCTTT.

The chain is built from TRBV7-9 and TRBJ2-7; possibly TRBD1 for D (6 bases). The CDR3 has 15 amino acids. From germline, CDR1 is SEHNR and CDR2 FQNEAQ (reference sequence). V shed 5 bases and J shed 4 bases, with 18 bases lying between them. CDR3 sequence (DNA): TGTGCCAGCAGCCCCTCCCGGTCCACAGGGTACGAGCAGTACTTC. Residues: CASSPSRSTGYEQYF.

The rearrangement links TRBV7-9 to TRBJ2-5; 7 bases match TRBD2. J was trimmed by 4 bases and V by 5 bases; bases with no gene match: 4. This CDR3 contains 13 residues. Germline CDR1 SEHNR, CDR2 FQNEAQ (reference sequence). The CDR3 reads CASSLRELETQYF. The DNA for the CDR3 is TGTGCCAGCAGCCTGCGGGAGCTAGAGACCCAGTACTTC.

V gene TRBV5-5 combines with J gene TRBJ2-1; D gene unclear. Germline V gives CDR1 SGHKS, CDR2 YYEKEE (reference sequence). This CDR3 spans 15 amino acids. Deletions cut 1 base from V and 5 bases from J, with 13 bases between. The CDR3 region is CASSLIWRINNEQFF. CDR3 bases: TGTGCCAGCAGCTTGATTTGGCGGATAAACAATGAGCAGTTCTTC. Complete variable domain (other parts from reference TRBV5-5 and TRBJ2-1): DAGVTQSPTHLIKTRGQQVTLRCSPISGHKSVSWYQQVLGQGPQFIFQYYEKEERGRGNFPDRFSARQFPNYSSELNVNALLLGDSALYLCASSLIWRINNEQFFGPGTRLTVL.

Remarks on this clone: Other DNA sequences within the sample encode an identical CDR3. V is TRBV6-5 and J is TRBJ2-1, with D possibly being TRBD2 (5 bases). The CDR3 extends over 14 amino acids. V lost 2 bases and J 0 bases, leaving 5 bases between the germline ends. Germline V gives CDR1 MNHEY, CDR2 SVGAGI. As DNA, the CDR3 is TGTGCCAGCAGTTACCGGGGCTCCTACAATGAGCAGTTCTTC. As protein: CASSYRGSYNEQFF.

The chain combines TRBV6-1 with TRBJ2-3, with no clear D. The CDR3 sequence is 15 residues long. The germline V gene encodes CDR1 MNHNS and CDR2 SASEGT. With 2 bases removed from V and 2 bases from J, the gap between germline ends came to 11 bases. CDR3 sequence: CASSEYNRATDTQYF. Here the CDR3 DNA reads TGTGCCAGCAGTGAATATAACCGAGCCACAGATACGCAGTATTTT.

This clone appeared a few times. V gene TRBV7-3 combines with J gene TRBJ2-3; 12 nucleotides line up with TRBD2. CDR1 is SGHTA, CDR2 FQGTGA, per germline. Trimming cost V 2 bases and J 0 bases; bases outside gene matches: 6. The CDR3 extends over 18 amino acids. The CDR3: CASSLLPGLAGSTDTQYF. CDR3 sequence (DNA): TGTGCCAGCAGCTTACTACCGGGACTAGCGGGTAGCACAGATACGCAGTATTTT.